Listed here are 28 T cell receptor beta chains from one sample, sequenced in a study of response to subunit inactivated influenza vaccine. TCRdb re-called the RT-PCR reads with MiXCR, one entry per CDR3 protein. Among about 520,000 distinct CDR3 sequences, around 7.7% were seen once, and the ten largest hold around 14%. The sample was PBMCs from blood, taken about 24 months after vaccination. The source of these receptors is a man between 50 and 75 years old who received an inactivated influenza vaccine.

This clonotype was seen a handful of times. The chain employs TRBV6-4 and TRBJ2-2, with 7 bases fitting TRBD1. The CDR3 loop spans 16 amino acids. The V gene's germline CDR1 is MRHNA and CDR2 SNTAGT. The trim removed 5 bases at V and 5 bases at J, leaving 11 bases unmatched. The CDR3 loop reads CASSPEGGAGTGELFF. CDR3 bases: TGTGCCAGCAGTCCCGAAGGGGGCGCTGGGACCGGGGAGCTGTTTTTT.

This clonotype showed up many times. V gene TRBV20-1 combines with J gene TRBJ2-5; TRBD1 agrees at 9 bases. Germline CDR1 reads DFQATT; CDR2 reads SNEGSKA (reference sequence). The CDR3 spans 13 residues. V gave up 6 bases and J gave up 5 bases; unmatched junction bases: 7. The CDR3 DNA is TGCAGTGCACCGGGACAGGGCTTGGAGACCCAGTACTTC. Translating it yields CSAPGQGLETQYF.

This clonotype was seen a handful of times. The chain has TRBV3-1 and TRBJ1-3; TRBD1 might be the D (5 bases). Germline V gene sequence: CDR1 LGHDT, CDR2 YNNKEL (reference sequence). The V gene lost 3 bases and the J gene lost 0 bases, with 12 bases spanning the gap. The CDR3 has 16 amino acids. CDR3 residues: CASSQTAFSSGNTIYF. The CDR3, as DNA: TGTGCCAGCAGCCAGACAGCCTTTAGCTCTGGAAACACCATATATTTT.

This clonotype was detected a few times. The CDR3 spells CASGQGAGGPGGTQYF. CDR3 nucleotide sequence: TGTGCCAGCGGCCAAGGGGCGGGAGGTCCCGGAGGGACGCAGTATTTT. The rearrangement links TRBV6-1 to TRBJ2-3; TRBD2 aligns across 8 bases. V lost 8 bases to trimming and J lost 9 bases; unmatched junction nucleotides: 19. Germline CDR1 MNHNS, CDR2 SASEGT. The CDR3 runs 16 residues.

This clonotype was seen only a few times. The gene calls are TRBV30 and TRBJ2-1; 10 bases align to TRBD1. The CDR3 sequence is 19 residues long. The trim removed 2 bases at V and 0 bases at J, leaving 13 bases unmatched. CDR1 is GTSNPN and CDR2 is SVGIG in the germline V gene (reference sequence). The CDR3 here is CAWSIPRTGGDYSYNEQFF. The CDR3 nucleotides read TGTGCCTGGAGTATCCCGCGGACAGGGGGTGACTACTCCTACAATGAGCAGTTCTTC.

The chain has TRBV11-2 and TRBJ1-2, with a tentative D call TRBD1 (6 bases). From germline, CDR1 is SGHAT and CDR2 FQNNGV. The germline V and J ends were trimmed by 5 bases and 8 bases, with 12 bases remaining between them. This CDR3 region has 12 residues. Here the CDR3 reads CASSLNRVGYTF. CDR3 in DNA: TGTGCCAGCAGCCTAAACAGGGTCGGCTACACCTTC. Full variable domain (outside the CDR3, taken from reference TRBV11-2 and TRBJ1-2): EAGVAQSPRYKIIEKRQSVAFWCNPISGHATLYWYQQILGQGPKLLIQFQNNGVVDDSQLPKDRFSAERLKGVDSTLKIQPAKLEDSAVYLCASSLNRVGYTFGSGTRLTVV.

V usage is TRBV7-9 and J usage is TRBJ2-3; no clear D gene. The germline V and J ends were trimmed by 2 bases and 5 bases, with 11 bases remaining between them. Germline assignment: CDR1 SEHNR and CDR2 FQNEAQ (reference sequence). The CDR3 is 14 amino acids. For the CDR3, the DNA is TGTGCCAGCAGCTTACAGACTCAAGGAGATACGCAGTATTTT. This codes for CASSLQTQGDTQYF.

This clonotype came up a few times. V gene TRBV18 combines with J gene TRBJ2-1; 11 bases map to TRBD1. J was trimmed by 4 bases and V by 6 bases; bases with no gene match: 8. The germline CDR1 and CDR2 sequences are KGHSH and LQKENI. There are 16 residues in the CDR3. The CDR3 coding sequence is TGTGCCAGCTCTCCGAACCGGGACAGGGGGTACAATGAGCAGTTCTTC. Protein product: CASSPNRDRGYNEQFF.

This clonotype was seen repeatedly, ten times or more. V is TRBV14 and J is TRBJ2-3; 7 bases fit TRBD2. CDR3 length: 14 residues. CDR1 SGHDN and CDR2 FVKESK come from the germline V gene. The J segment lost 2 bases and the V segment lost 4 bases, leaving 3 bases of the junction unmatched. The CDR3 reads CASSPSGHTDTQYF. As DNA, the CDR3 is TGTGCCAGCAGCCCTAGCGGACACACAGATACGCAGTATTTT. Variable domain in full (rest from reference TRBV14 and TRBJ2-3): EAGVTQFPSHSVIEKGQTVTLRCDPISGHDNLYWYRRVMGKEIKFLLHFVKESKQDESGMPNNRFLAERTGGTYSTLKVQPAELEDSGVYFCASSPSGHTDTQYFGPGTRLTVL.

This clonotype was observed a few times. This chain connects TRBV6-5 to TRBJ1-2; weak D call: TRBD1 (6 bases). Germline CDR1 reads MNHEY; CDR2 reads SVGAGI. With 4 bases removed from V and 7 bases from J, the gap between germline ends came to 19 bases. This CDR3 is 15 amino acids long. The CDR3 sequence is CASSSPGRGVSGYTF. As DNA, the CDR3 is TGTGCCAGCAGTTCCCCGGGCAGGGGTGTTTCTGGCTACACCTTC.

This clonotype occurred a few times. The rearrangement joins TRBV20-1 to TRBJ2-3; D tentatively reads TRBD1 or TRBD2 (5 bases each). Per germline, CDR1 DFQATT and CDR2 SNEGSKA (reference sequence). The length of the CDR3 is 11 residues. Trimming took 8 bases from V and 5 from J, leaving 11 bases between them. CDR3 in amino acids: CSCERGDTQYF. CDR3 coding DNA: TGCAGTTGTGAGAGGGGAGATACGCAGTATTTT.

This clonotype has more than one count but fewer than ten. The chain links TRBV7-9 to TRBJ2-5, with D perhaps assigned TRBD1 or TRBD2 (5 bases each). Germline CDR1 is SEHNR and CDR2 is FQNEAQ (reference sequence). The length of the CDR3 is 15 residues. Trimming took 5 bases from V and 2 from J, leaving 15 bases between them. The CDR3 coding sequence is TGTGCCAGCAGCCCTGCCGGGGCCCGTCAAGAGACCCAGTACTTC. It translates to CASSPAGARQETQYF.

This clonotype occurred a few times. This chain connects TRBV5-1 to TRBJ2-5; tentatively, D is TRBD2 (6 bases). From germline, CDR1 is SGHRS and CDR2 YFSETQ. The CDR3 runs 13 residues. V lost 3 bases and J 5 bases, leaving 11 bases between the germline ends. The CDR3 DNA sequence: TGCGCCAGCAGCTATGGACTATCGGAGACCCAGTACTTC. Protein: CASSYGLSETQYF.

This sequence joins TRBV20-1 and TRBJ2-5, with TRBD1 as a possible D gene (6 bases). The CDR3 is 16 residues long. Trimming left V 3 bases short and J 1 base short, with 18 bases between. CDR1 and CDR2 (germline): DFQATT, SNEGSKA (reference sequence). The CDR3 reads CSASSVQGRGQETQYF. The DNA of the CDR3 is TGCAGTGCTAGTTCCGTACAGGGAAGGGGCCAAGAGACCCAGTACTTC.

This clonotype showed up many times. The chain couples TRBV5-1 to TRBJ2-6, with D tentatively TRBD1 (5 bases). The V gene's germline CDR1 is SGHRS and CDR2 YFSETQ. V was shortened by 4 bases and J by 0 bases, with 8 bases between the two germline ends. CDR3 size: 15 residues. Here the CDR3 reads CASSLQDSGANVLTF. The DNA for the CDR3 is TGCGCCAGCAGCCTACAGGACTCTGGGGCCAACGTCCTGACTTTC.

This clonotype was recorded a few times. The V call is TRBV20-1, the J call TRBJ2-1, with 7 nucleotides matching TRBD2. CDR1 and CDR2 from the germline V gene are DFQATT and SNEGSKA (reference sequence). V shed 4 bases, J shed 2 bases, and the junction held 5 bases outside the gene matches. The CDR3 is made up of 14 amino acids. CDR3 DNA sequence: TGCAGTGCTACCTACGCGGGGGCCTACAATGAGCAGTTCTTC. Translated, it gives CSATYAGAYNEQFF.

This clonotype was observed a few times. This sequence joins TRBV4-3 and TRBJ2-7, with D possibly matching TRBD1 (6 bases). The CDR3 has 17 amino acids. Germline values: CDR1 LGHNA, CDR2 YSLEER. V lost 0 bases to trimming and J lost 4 bases, with 19 bases between them. The CDR3 is CASSQEVVGQIGYEQYF. Here the CDR3 DNA reads TGCGCCAGCAGCCAAGAAGTGGTAGGACAGATAGGGTACGAGCAGTACTTC.

This clonotype came up many times. J is TRBJ2-7 and V is TRBV10-3; tentative D call: TRBD1 (6 bases). Trimming took 3 bases from V and 3 from J, leaving 6 bases between them. The CDR3 runs to 12 residues. Germline V gene lookup returns CDR1 ENHRY and CDR2 SYGVKD. CDR3 loop: CAISEQGYEQYF. CDR3 sequence (DNA): TGTGCCATCAGTGAACAGGGCTACGAGCAGTACTTC.

The rearrangement uses TRBV3-1 and TRBJ2-7, with 10 bases lining up with TRBD2. V dropped 5 bases and J dropped 5; count of bases not matched to a gene: 9. Germline CDR1 reads LGHDT; CDR2 reads YNNKEL (reference sequence). CDR3 length: 15 residues. Here the CDR3 reads CASSDPSGSNDEQYF. Written as DNA, the CDR3 is TGTGCCAGCAGCGACCCTAGCGGGAGCAATGACGAGCAGTACTTC.

This clonotype was recorded many times. The chain couples TRBV7-8 to TRBJ2-7; 8 bases fit TRBD1. The CDR3 loop spans 15 amino acids. The germline V gene encodes CDR1 SGHVS and CDR2 FQNEAQ. The junction had 8 bases not matched to a gene; V was cut back by 4 bases and J by 3 bases. The CDR3 DNA reads TGTGCCAGCAGCTCTACAACGGGACAGGACTACGAGCAGTACTTC. It translates to CASSSTTGQDYEQYF.

This clonotype was seen more than once but under ten times. The J gene is TRBJ2-6, the V gene TRBV14; D not resolved. V was pared by 4 bases and J by 3 bases, with 4 bases between. CDR1 is SGHDN and CDR2 is FVKESK in the germline V gene. The CDR3 sequence is 13 residues long. The DNA of the CDR3 is TGTGCCAGCAGCCGAGGTGGGGCCAACGTCCTGACTTTC. Translated: CASSRGGANVLTF.

V and J are TRBV29-1 and TRBJ2-2; 8 nucleotides align to TRBD2. The CDR3 contains 13 residues. Looked up from germline, CDR1 is SQVTM and CDR2 is ANQGSEA. V shed 4 bases and J 8 bases; nucleotides not matched to a gene: 6. The CDR3 here is CSVVGSGRGELFF. CDR3 nucleotide sequence: TGCAGCGTTGTCGGAAGCGGGAGAGGGGAGCTGTTTTTT.

This clonotype was counted between two and nine times. The J gene is TRBJ1-2, the V gene TRBV20-1, with D unclear. In germline, CDR1 is DFQATT, CDR2 SNEGSKA (reference sequence). This CDR3 has 13 amino acids. V was cut by 0 bases and J by 5 bases, with 10 bases left in between. The CDR3 bases are TGCAGTGCTAGAGATCCCAGATTATATGGCTACACCTTC. Translation: CSARDPRLYGYTF.

The chain is built from TRBV4-2 and TRBJ2-3; D remains ambiguous. Germline assignment: CDR1 LGHNA and CDR2 YNFKEQ. V dropped 0 bases and J dropped 5 bases, with 9 bases sitting between them. The CDR3 loop spans 14 amino acids. CDR3 region: CASSQEPPLDTQYF. CDR3 bases: TGTGCCAGCAGCCAAGAGCCGCCGTTAGATACGCAGTATTTT.

The chain has TRBV7-2 and TRBJ2-5; D possibly uses TRBD1 or TRBD2 (5 bases each). This CDR3 is built from 14 residues. The ends were cut back, 5 bases at V and 4 bases at J, with 14 bases in the middle. Germline V CDR1 and CDR2: SGHTA, FQGNSA. The CDR3 spells CASSRDRFGETQYF. The CDR3 nucleotides read TGTGCCAGCAGCCGGGACCGTTTCGGAGAGACCCAGTACTTC.

In its sample, this clonotype was seen many times. The chain is built from TRBV7-8 and TRBJ2-3, with a possible D match to TRBD1 (6 bases). This CDR3 is built from 18 residues. With 5 bases removed from V and 3 bases from J, the gap between germline ends came to 24 bases. Germline lookup yields CDR1 SGHVS and CDR2 FQNEAQ. The CDR3 DNA reads TGTGCCAGCAGCCGCCACGGAGATTTCGGGACAAGGACAGATACGCAGTATTTT. This gives the protein CASSRHGDFGTRTDTQYF. The entire variable domain, with the rest obtained from reference TRBV7-8 and TRBJ2-3, is as follows: GAGVSQSPRYKVAKRGQDVALRCDPISGHVSLFWYQQALGQGPEFLTYFQNEAQLDKSGLPSDRFFAERPEGSVSTLKIQRTQQEDSAVYLCASSRHGDFGTRTDTQYFGPGTRLTVL.

This chain links TRBV7-6 with TRBJ2-7, with a possible D match to TRBD1 (8 bases). Trimming left V 4 bases short and J 6 bases short, with 19 bases between. This CDR3 comprises 15 residues. Germline V gene lookup returns CDR1 SGHVS and CDR2 FNYEAQ. In nucleotides, the CDR3 is TGTGCCAGCAGCTCCAACAGGGGGGGCGGAGTCGAGCAGTACTTC. Translating gives CASSSNRGGGVEQYF.

This clonotype appeared a few times. J is TRBJ2-5 and V is TRBV6-1; D might be TRBD2 (6 bases). The V and J ends lost 1 base and 4 bases respectively, with 19 bases between them. CDR1 is MNHNS, CDR2 SASEGT, per germline. The CDR3 is 17 amino acids. CDR3: CASSEDGGGRPRETQYF. In DNA form, the CDR3 reads TGTGCCAGCAGTGAAGATGGGGGTGGGAGGCCAAGAGAGACCCAGTACTTC.